These T cell receptor beta chains were read from a single sample in a study of technical replicates of blood from four donors. The table came from immunoSEQ multiplex PCR; TCRdb's copy has only in-frame clones and leaves some out. The sample holds fewer than 95,000 clones, just under 95% seen once. Input material: T cells isolated from PBMCs. The receptors here all came from a human donor in good health. Each CDR3 is given with its conserved first and last residue. The order of the fields is D gene, clone size, J gene, V gene, CDR3 protein, CDR3 DNA. The D gene is left open where the match is weak. Part of the rows lack a size; the others show once, few, many or a class for expanded clones.

NA NA TRBJ1-1 TRBV27 CASSLRQGRVAFF TGTGCCAGCAGTTTACGGCAGGGAAGAGTAGCTTTCTTT
TRBD1 NA TRBJ1-3 TRBV6-5 CASSSLRTGGNTIYF TGTGCCAGCAGTTCCCTCAGGACAGGTGGAAACACCATATATTTT
NA once TRBJ2-7 TRBV11-3 CASSSPAGTYYF TGTGCCAGCAGCTCACCAGCCGGGACATATTACTTC
TRBD1 NA TRBJ2-2 TRBV28 CASSSPRQGVTGELFF TGTGCCAGCAGTAGCCCAAGACAGGGCGTCACCGGGGAGCTGTTTTTT
NA NA TRBJ2-1 TRBV11-3 CASSFMQGNEQFF TGTGCCAGCAGCTTCATGCAGGGGAATGAGCAGTTCTTC
NA NA TRBJ2-1 TRBV29-1 CSAAGVGQTYNEQFF TGCAGCGCCGCCGGGGTCGGTCAGACCTACAATGAGCAGTTCTTC
NA NA TRBJ2-1 TRBV30 CAWSVLLGGANEQFF TGTGCCTGGAGTGTACTTTTAGGGGGGGCCAATGAGCAGTTCTTC
TRBD2 NA TRBJ2-5 TRBV19 CASRLIAGGETQYF TGTGCCAGTAGGCTAATAGCGGGAGGGGAGACCCAGTACTTC
TRBD2 NA TRBJ2-1 TRBV2 CASLSGRAYNEQFF TGTGCCAGCCTTAGCGGGAGGGCCTACAATGAGCAGTTCTTC
TRBD1 NA TRBJ1-1 TRBV6-5 CASRRTGEWDTEAFF TGTGCCAGCAGGCGGACAGGGGAGTGGGACACTGAAGCTTTCTTT
NA NA TRBJ2-1 TRBV12-1 CASSIRSLAGREGLYNEQFF TGTGCCAGCTCTATACGTTCACTAGCGGGTAGGGAGGGGCTTTACAATGAGCAGTTCTTC
TRBD1 NA TRBJ1-2 TRBV28 CASSYPDRADGYTF TGTGCCAGCAGCTACCCGGACAGGGCTGATGGCTACACCTTC
NA few TRBJ1-1 TRBV10-1 CASRQGLDTEAFF TGCGCCAGCAGGCAGGGGCTGGACACTGAAGCTTTCTTT
TRBD1 NA TRBJ1-2 TRBV7-9 CASSSNRGGWDNYGYTF TGTGCCAGCAGCTCAAACAGGGGAGGCTGGGATAACTATGGCTACACCTTC
NA NA TRBJ2-5 TRBV7-8 CASSLRRPRQETQYF TGTGCCAGCAGCTTAAGGCGGCCTCGGCAAGAGACCCAGTACTTC
NA once TRBJ2-7 TRBV6-5 CASSYWKDQVREQYF TGTGCCAGCAGTTACTGGAAGGATCAGGTCCGCGAGCAGTACTTC
NA NA TRBJ2-3 TRBV7-8 CASSSPSSETHTDTQYF TGTGCCAGCAGCTCTCCTAGTTCGGAGACCCACACAGATACGCAGTATTTT
TRBD1 NA TRBJ2-1 TRBV4-1 CASSQPGQGLPEQFF TGCGCCAGCAGCCAGCCGGGACAGGGCCTTCCTGAGCAGTTCTTC
TRBD2 NA TRBJ2-1 TRBV6-1 CASSELGGRDEQFF TGTGCCAGCAGTGAACTAGGCGGGAGGGATGAGCAGTTCTTC
TRBD1 NA TRBJ2-6 TRBV7-6 CASSIAGTGSSGANVLTF TGTGCCAGCAGCATTGCCGGGACAGGTTCGTCTGGGGCCAACGTCCTGACTTTC
NA NA TRBJ2-3 TRBV19 CASSIGSFRRTDTQYF TGTGCCAGTAGTATAGGTTCCTTCCGGAGGACAGATACGCAGTATTTT
NA NA TRBJ1-2 TRBV28 CASSFTLPDSLNGYTF TGTGCCAGCAGTTTCACTTTACCCGACAGTTTGAATGGCTACACCTTC
NA NA TRBJ2-7 TRBV28 CASSFGVYYEQYF TGTGCCAGCAGTTTCGGAGTGTACTACGAGCAGTACTTC
NA NA TRBJ2-3 TRBV28 CASSFRERTDTQYF TGTGCCAGCAGTTTCAGGGAACGGACAGATACGCAGTATTTT
NA NA TRBJ2-3 TRBV18 CASSPPPSRDTQYF TGTGCCAGCTCACCACCTCCTTCGAGAGATACGCAGTATTTT
NA NA TRBJ2-1 TRBV30 CAWSGGLYNEQFF TGTGCCTGGAGCGGGGGACTCTACAATGAGCAGTTCTTC
NA NA TRBJ2-7 TRBV6-4 CASSVKGVTRGPYEQYF TGTGCCAGCAGTGTTAAGGGGGTGACGAGAGGGCCCTACGAGCAGTACTTC